These T cell receptor beta chains were read from a single sample in a study of radiotherapy plus CTLA-4 blockade in lung cancer. Data came from immunoSEQ multiplex PCR; TCRdb stores just in-frame clones and leaves some out. The table includes 75,000 to 95,000 clones, roughly 70% detected once. Source: peripheral blood, taken from a patient treated with radiotherapy plus ipilimumab. These receptors were taken from a human donor with non-small cell lung cancer that progressed on radiotherapy plus ipilimumab. Both conserved end residues are part of each CDR3. Fields, in order: clone size, J gene, D gene, V gene, CDR3 protein, CDR3 DNA. A D gene is named only where the DNA matches it firmly. Only some rows state a clone size, as once, few, many or a class for expanded clones.

>few|TRBJ1-1|TRBD1|TRBV7-3
CASSSPGTGKDEAFF
TGTGCCAGCAGCTCCCCCGGGACAGGGAAGGATGAAGCTTTCTTT
>few|TRBJ2-7|TRBD2|TRBV28
CASSLVSGRGRDEQYF
TGTGCCAGCAGTTTAGTCAGCGGGAGGGGGCGCGACGAGCAGTACTTC
>.|TRBJ1-1|TRBD1|TRBV6-5
CASKPRDRVGKAFF
TGTGCCAGCAAGCCCCGGGACAGGGTTGGGAAAGCTTTCTTT
>.|TRBJ2-5|.|TRBV18
CASSQLGAGAQETQYF
TGTGCCAGCTCACAACTAGGGGCGGGGGCCCAAGAGACCCAGTACTTC
>.|TRBJ2-1|TRBD1|TRBV5-1
CASSPLGTGGYNEQFF
TGCGCCAGCAGCCCACTCGGGACAGGGGGTTACAATGAGCAGTTCTTC
>.|TRBJ2-1|.|TRBV28
CASSLSRGRYSYNEQFF
TGTGCCAGCAGTTTAAGTAGAGGTCGGTACTCCTACAATGAGCAGTTCTTC
>few|TRBJ2-1|.|TRBV11-2
CASSLEVAAYNEQFF
TGTGCCAGCAGCCTCGAGGTAGCGGCTTACAATGAGCAGTTCTTC
>.|TRBJ2-7|.|TRBV5-4
CASSSGGGGSEQYF
TGTGCCAGCAGCTCCGGGGGAGGGGGCTCCGAGCAGTACTTC
>.|TRBJ2-1|.|TRBV9
CASSARVSSYNEQFF
TGTGCCAGCAGCGCCAGGGTTAGCTCCTACAATGAGCAGTTCTTC
>.|TRBJ2-7|.|TRBV5-5
CASSLDGNPYEQYF
TGTGCCAGCAGCTTGGACGGGAACCCCTACGAGCAGTACTTC
>few|TRBJ2-5|.|TRBV4-1
CASSQDPRSQETQYF
TGCGCCAGCAGCCAAGATCCCCGATCCCAAGAGACCCAGTACTTC
>.|TRBJ2-7|.|TRBV5-5
CASSLNPSSSYEQYF
TGTGCCAGCAGCTTGAACCCGTCTTCCTCCTACGAGCAGTACTTC
>.|TRBJ1-1|.|TRBV5-4
CASSLHDTEAFF
TGTGCCAGCAGCCTTCACGACACTGAAGCTTTCTTT
>.|TRBJ2-7|.|TRBV11-2
CASSLALDNSYEQYF
TGTGCCAGCAGCTTAGCTTTGGACAACTCCTACGAGCAGTACTTC
>.|TRBJ2-7|.|TRBV10-3
CAISESGGSGEQYF
TGTGCCATCAGTGAGTCGGGGGGTTCCGGTGAGCAGTACTTC
>.|TRBJ2-2|TRBD2|TRBV28
CASSHAGGMANTGELFF
TGTGCCAGCAGTCATGCGGGGGGGATGGCGAACACCGGGGAGCTGTTTTTT
>.|TRBJ2-7|.|TRBV13
CASSPSPGLAYEQYF
TGTGCCAGCAGCCCATCCCCGGGACTCGCTTACGAGCAGTACTTC
>.|TRBJ2-3|TRBD2|TRBV5-1
CASSLSAGAVEDTQYF
TGCGCCAGCAGCTTATCTGCGGGAGCTGTGGAAGATACGCAGTATTTT
>.|TRBJ2-5|TRBD1|TRBV5-4
CASSSSGTGGQETQYF
TGTGCCAGCAGCAGCTCCGGGACAGGGGGCCAAGAGACCCAGTACTTC
>.|TRBJ2-1|.|TRBV9
CASSVSGVSYNEQFF
TGTGCCAGCAGCGTTTCAGGGGTTTCATACAATGAGCAGTTCTTC
>few|TRBJ2-1|.|TRBV7-3
CASSLTGGGPSYNEQFF
TGTGCCAGCAGCCTTACAGGTGGAGGTCCCTCCTACAATGAGCAGTTCTTC
>.|TRBJ1-5|.|TRBV11-1
CASSFPGSNQPQHF
TGTGCCAGCAGCTTTCCAGGGTCCAATCAGCCCCAGCATTTT
>few|TRBJ2-5|.|TRBV18
CASSPDTNQETQYF
TGTGCCAGCTCACCAGATACGAACCAAGAGACCCAGTACTTC
>.|TRBJ2-2|.|TRBV29-1
CSCRWGGPTGELFF
TGCAGCTGCCGGTGGGGGGGGCCCACCGGGGAGCTGTTTTTT
>.|TRBJ2-3|TRBD2|TRBV10-3
CAISESLAGGPPDTQYF
TGTGCCATCAGTGAGTCTCTAGCGGGAGGGCCGCCAGATACGCAGTATTTT
>few|TRBJ2-1|.|TRBV11-2
CASSLVRGPTYNEQFF
TGTGCCAGCAGCTTAGTCCGGGGGCCCACTTACAATGAGCAGTTCTTC
>.|TRBJ2-4|.|TRBV4-2
CASSQSLVQGHIQYF
TGTGCCAGCAGCCAATCGCTTGTTCAGGGACACATTCAGTACTTC
>.|TRBJ2-7|.|TRBV25-1
CASSDYIPAYEQYF
TGTGCCAGCAGTGATTACATTCCGGCTTACGAGCAGTACTTC
>.|TRBJ2-7|.|TRBV7-6
CASSPTIHEQYF
TGTGCCAGCAGCCCGACAATTCACGAGCAGTACTTC
>.|TRBJ2-7|TRBD1|TRBV11-2
CASSRQGSQPYF
TGTGCCAGCAGCCGACAGGGGTCACAGCCGTACTTC
>many|TRBJ1-1|.|TRBV19
CASSPAGGAEAFF
TGTGCCAGTAGTCCCGCAGGAGGGGCTGAAGCTTTCTTT
>.|TRBJ2-1|.|TRBV11-3
CASSKGPKTDEQFF
TGTGCCAGCAGCAAAGGTCCAAAGACCGATGAGCAGTTCTTC
>.|TRBJ2-1|TRBD2|TRBV27
CASSRLAGGYNEQFF
TGTGCCAGCAGCCGACTAGCGGGGGGCTACAATGAGCAGTTCTTC
>.|TRBJ2-3|.|TRBV27
CASSLHSLTSSTDTQYF
TGTGCCAGCAGCTTGCACTCATTAACCTCTAGCACAGATACGCAGTATTTT
>once|TRBJ2-3|.|TRBV7-7
CASSPQVRRDTQYF
TGTGCTAGCAGCCCGCAGGTGAGACGAGATACGCAGTATTTT
>.|TRBJ1-3|.|TRBV5-1
CASSQGNLNSGNTIYF
TGCGCCAGCAGCCAGGGCAATCTGAACTCTGGAAACACCATATATTTT
>few|TRBJ1-1|TRBD1|TRBV29-1
CSVTGQGEPNTEAFF
TGCAGCGTTACAGGACAGGGAGAGCCGAACACTGAAGCTTTCTTT
>.|TRBJ2-3|TRBD1|TRBV4-1
CASSQTGTGRLDTQYF
TGCGCCAGCAGCCAAACGGGGACAGGGCGCCTAGATACGCAGTATTTT